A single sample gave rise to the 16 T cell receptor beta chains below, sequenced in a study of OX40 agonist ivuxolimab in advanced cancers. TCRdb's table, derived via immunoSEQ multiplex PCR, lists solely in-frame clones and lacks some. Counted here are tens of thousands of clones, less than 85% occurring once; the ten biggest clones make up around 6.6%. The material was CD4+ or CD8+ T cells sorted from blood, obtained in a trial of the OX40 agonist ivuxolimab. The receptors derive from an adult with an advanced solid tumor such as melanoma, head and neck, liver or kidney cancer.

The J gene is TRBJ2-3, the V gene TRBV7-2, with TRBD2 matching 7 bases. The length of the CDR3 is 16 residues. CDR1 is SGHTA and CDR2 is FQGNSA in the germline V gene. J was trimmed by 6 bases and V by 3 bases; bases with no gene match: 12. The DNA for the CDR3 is TGTGCCAGCAGCTTTCAGATGCTAAGCGGGACGGATACGCAGTATTTT. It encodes CASSFQMLSGTDTQYF.

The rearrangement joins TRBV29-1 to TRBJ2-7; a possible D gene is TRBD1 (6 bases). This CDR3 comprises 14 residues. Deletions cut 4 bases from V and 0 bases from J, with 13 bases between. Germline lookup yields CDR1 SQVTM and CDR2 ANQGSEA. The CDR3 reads CSVAWQGRSYEQYF. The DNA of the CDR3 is TGCAGCGTTGCCTGGCAGGGGCGCTCCTACGAGCAGTACTTC.

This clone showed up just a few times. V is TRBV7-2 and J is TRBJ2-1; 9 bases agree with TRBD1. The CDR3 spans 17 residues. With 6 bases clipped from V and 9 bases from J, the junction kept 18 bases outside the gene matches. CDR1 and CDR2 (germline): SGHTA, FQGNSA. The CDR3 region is CASRSFRGTGMAGEQFF. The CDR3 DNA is TGTGCCAGCAGGAGTTTCAGGGGGACAGGGATGGCGGGTGAGCAGTTCTTC.

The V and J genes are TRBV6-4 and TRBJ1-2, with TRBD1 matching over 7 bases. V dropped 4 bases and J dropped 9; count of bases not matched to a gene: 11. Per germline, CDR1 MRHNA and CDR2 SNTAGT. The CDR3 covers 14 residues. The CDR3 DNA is TGTGCCAGCAGTGCATCAACAGGGGTACAGAGCTACACCTTC. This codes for CASSASTGVQSYTF.

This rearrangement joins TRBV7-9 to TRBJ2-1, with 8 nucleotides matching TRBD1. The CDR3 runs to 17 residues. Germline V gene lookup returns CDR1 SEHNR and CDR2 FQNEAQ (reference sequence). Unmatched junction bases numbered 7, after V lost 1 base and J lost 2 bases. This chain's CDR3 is CASSLGFPGQAYNEQFF. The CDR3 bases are TGTGCCAGCAGCTTAGGTTTCCCGGGACAGGCCTACAATGAGCAGTTCTTC.

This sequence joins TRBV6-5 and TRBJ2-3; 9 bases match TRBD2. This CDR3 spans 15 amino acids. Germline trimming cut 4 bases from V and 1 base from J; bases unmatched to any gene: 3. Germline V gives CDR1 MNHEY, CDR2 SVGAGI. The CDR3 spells CASSSRTSGTDTQYF. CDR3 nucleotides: TGTGCCAGCAGTTCCAGGACTAGCGGCACAGATACGCAGTATTTT.

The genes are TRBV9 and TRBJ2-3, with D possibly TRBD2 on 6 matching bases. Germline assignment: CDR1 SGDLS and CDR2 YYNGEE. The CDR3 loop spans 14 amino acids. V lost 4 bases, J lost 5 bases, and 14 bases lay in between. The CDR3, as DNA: TGTGCCAGCAGCCCCCCGAGCGGGCGAGATACGCAGTATTTT. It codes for CASSPPSGRDTQYF.

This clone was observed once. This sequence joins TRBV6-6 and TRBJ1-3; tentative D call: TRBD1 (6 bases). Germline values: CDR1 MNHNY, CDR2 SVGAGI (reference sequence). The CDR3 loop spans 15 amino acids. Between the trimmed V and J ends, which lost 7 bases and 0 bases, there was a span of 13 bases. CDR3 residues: CASTRTEPSGNTIYF. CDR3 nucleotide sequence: TGTGCCAGCACCCGGACAGAACCCTCTGGAAACACCATATATTTT.

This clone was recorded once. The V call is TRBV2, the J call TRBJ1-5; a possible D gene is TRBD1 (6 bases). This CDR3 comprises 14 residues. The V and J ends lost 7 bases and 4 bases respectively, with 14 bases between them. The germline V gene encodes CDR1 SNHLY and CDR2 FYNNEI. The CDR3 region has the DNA TGTGCCAGCACCGTGGGGGGCAGTAATCAGCCCCAGCATTTT. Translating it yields CASTVGGSNQPQHF.

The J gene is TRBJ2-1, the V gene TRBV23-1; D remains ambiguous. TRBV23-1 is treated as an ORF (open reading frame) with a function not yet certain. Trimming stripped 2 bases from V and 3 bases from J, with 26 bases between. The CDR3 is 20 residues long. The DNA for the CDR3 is TGCGCCAGCAGTCAAAACCTACCCCCCGTTTTAGGTAGTCTCTACAATGAGCAGTTCTTC. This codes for CASSQNLPPVLGSLYNEQFF.

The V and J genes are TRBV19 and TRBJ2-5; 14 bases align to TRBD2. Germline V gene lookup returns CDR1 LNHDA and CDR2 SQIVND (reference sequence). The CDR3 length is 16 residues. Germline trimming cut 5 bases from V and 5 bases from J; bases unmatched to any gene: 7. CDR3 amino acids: CASSSGLAGVGETQYF. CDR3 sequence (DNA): TGTGCCAGTAGTTCGGGACTAGCGGGAGTTGGGGAGACCCAGTACTTC.

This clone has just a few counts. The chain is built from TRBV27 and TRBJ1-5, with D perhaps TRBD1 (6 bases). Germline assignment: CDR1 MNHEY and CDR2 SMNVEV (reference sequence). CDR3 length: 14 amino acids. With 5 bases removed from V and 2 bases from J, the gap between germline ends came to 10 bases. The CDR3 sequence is CASSRQVGNQPQHF. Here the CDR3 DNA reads TGTGCCAGCAGTCGACAGGTAGGCAATCAGCCCCAGCATTTT.

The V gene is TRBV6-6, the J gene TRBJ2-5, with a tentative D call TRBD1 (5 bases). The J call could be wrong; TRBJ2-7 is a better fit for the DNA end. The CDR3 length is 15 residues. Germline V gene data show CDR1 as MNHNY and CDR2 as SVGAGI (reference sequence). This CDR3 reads CASSYRQTNSYEQYF. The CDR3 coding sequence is TGTGCCAGCAGTTATAGACAGACCAACTCCTACGAGCAGTACTTC.

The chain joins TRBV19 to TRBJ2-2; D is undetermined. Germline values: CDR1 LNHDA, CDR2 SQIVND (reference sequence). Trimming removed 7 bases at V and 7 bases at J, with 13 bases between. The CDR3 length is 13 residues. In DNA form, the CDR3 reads TGTGCCAGTACCAAAGCGTTAATCGGGGAGCTGTTTTTT. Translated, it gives CASTKALIGELFF.

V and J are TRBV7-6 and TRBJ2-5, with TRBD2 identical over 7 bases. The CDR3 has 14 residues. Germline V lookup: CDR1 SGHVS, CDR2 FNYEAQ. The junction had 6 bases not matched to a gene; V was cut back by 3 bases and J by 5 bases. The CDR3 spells CASSFPLASETQYF. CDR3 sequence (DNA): TGTGCCAGCAGCTTCCCACTAGCGTCGGAGACCCAGTACTTC.

The CDR3 loop is CATRQGVGEAFF. The CDR3 DNA follows: TGTGCCACCCGACAGGGGGTCGGTGAAGCTTTCTTT. The gene calls are TRBV2 and TRBJ1-1; 9 bases line up with TRBD1. Trimming took 10 bases from V and 7 from J; bases not matched to a gene: 7. The CDR3 covers 12 residues. Per the germline V gene, CDR1 is SNHLY and CDR2 is FYNNEI.